These T cell receptor beta chains were read from a single sample in a study of blood T cell repertoires in COVID-19. Only in-frame clones appear in the TCRdb table, and some are missing; sequencing was by immunoSEQ multiplex PCR. The sample lists over 150,000 clones, roughly 82% occurring once. The sample comprised peripheral blood. The origin of the receptors is a human donor in a cohort sampled during active COVID-19. Each CDR3 is given with its conserved first and last residue. D genes are given only for firm matches. Only part of the rows carry a size: once, few, many, or a class if the clone is expanded.

D	size	V	J	DNA	CDR3
TRBD1	-	TRBV28	TRBJ2-3	TGTGCCAGCAACCCCGGGACAGGCCACACAGATACGCAGTATTTT	CASNPGTGHTDTQYF
-	-	TRBV27	TRBJ2-7	TGTGCCAGCAGTTTCACAGGGCCTTCCTACGAGCAGTACTTC	CASSFTGPSYEQYF
-	-	TRBV2	TRBJ2-2	TGTGCCAGCAGGACCGGGACGAACACCGGGGAGCTGTTTTTT	CASRTGTNTGELFF
-	-	TRBV5-1	TRBJ2-2	TGCGCCAGCAGCTTGGTCACAGTCACCGGGGAGCTGTTTTTT	CASSLVTVTGELFF
TRBD1	-	TRBV7-2	TRBJ1-1	TGTGCCAGCAGGAAAAACAGGGGAGGTCGGAACACTGAAGCTTTCTTT	CASRKNRGGRNTEAFF
-	once	TRBV7-9	TRBJ2-4	TGTGCCAGCAGCCACTCCCAGGAGGGCAAAAACATTCAGTACTTC	CASSHSQEGKNIQYF
-	-	TRBV10-1	TRBJ1-2	TGCGCCAGCATCCGGACAGTGAACTATGGCTACACCTTC	CASIRTVNYGYTF
-	-	TRBV5-5	TRBJ2-1	TGTGCCAGCAGCTTGGCCATAGGGCGACTAGGGCGACAGTTCTTC	CASSLAIGRLGRQFF
TRBD2	-	TRBV19	TRBJ2-1	TGTGCCAGTAGTCGCGGAAGGGGACTAGCAAGTGACAATGAGCAGTTCTTC	CASSRGRGLASDNEQFF
-	-	TRBV19	TRBJ2-4	TGTGCCAGTAGCCCGGGACTCAGAGCCAAAAACATTCAGTACTTC	CASSPGLRAKNIQYF
TRBD2	once	TRBV19	TRBJ2-1	TGTGCCAGTAGTAGCGCCATTTATGTGGGAGGGCTAAAAGAGCAGTTCTTC	CASSSAIYVGGLKEQFF
-	-	TRBV7-9	TRBJ2-1	TGTGCCACCGGGACTTCAGAATTCTTC	CATGTSEFF
TRBD1	-	TRBV5-1	TRBJ2-2	TGCGCCAGCAGCTTACGCCAGGGGGAATTGGGCGGGGAGCTGTTTTTT	CASSLRQGELGGELFF
-	few	TRBV28	TRBJ1-5	TGTGCCAGCAGTCCCGACAGATTTCAGCCCCAGCATTTT	CASSPDRFQPQHF
-	-	TRBV15	TRBJ1-5	TGTGCCACCAGCAGATCTGGAGGGTATCAGCCCCAGCATTTT	CATSRSGGYQPQHF
-	once	TRBV21-1	TRBJ2-7	TGTGCCAGCAGTTCAGGGCTAGCGGGTACCTACGAGCAGTACTTC	CASSSGLAGTYEQYF
TRBD2	-	TRBV28	TRBJ2-1	TGTGCCAGCAGTTTATTATGGACTAGCGTTAGTGAGCAGTTCTTC	CASSLLWTSVSEQFF